The next 11 T cell receptor beta chains were all read from a single sample in a study of T cell changes during pregnancy in multiple sclerosis. The data were produced by immunoSEQ multiplex PCR, yet TCRdb's version contains in-frame clones alone and is incomplete. The sample shows around 100,000 clones, about 94% of them seen only once. Sample: peripheral blood, taken in the third trimester of pregnancy. The receptors shown here come from a female donor with multiple sclerosis, enrolled in a pregnancy study.

The chain couples TRBV7-3 to TRBJ2-3, with a possible D match to TRBD2 (6 bases). V was pared by 8 bases and J by 0 bases, with 12 bases between. The germline CDR1 and CDR2 sequences are SGHTA and FQGTGA. The CDR3 runs 14 residues. The CDR3 DNA is TGTGCCAGCTCTACCGGGACTAGCACAGATACGCAGTATTTT. As protein: CASSTGTSTDTQYF.

This chain uses TRBV7-3 with TRBJ2-2, with TRBD2 matching over 8 bases. With V trimmed by 1 base and J by 3 bases, 4 bases remained unmatched. Germline V gene data show CDR1 as SGHTA and CDR2 as FQGTGA. CDR3 length: 16 residues. The CDR3 is CASSLMRGADTGELFF. As DNA, the CDR3 is TGTGCCAGCAGCTTAATGCGGGGGGCCGACACCGGGGAGCTGTTTTTT. Combining the CDR3 with reference TRBV7-3 and TRBJ2-2 gives the whole variable domain GAGVSQTPSNKVTEKGKYVELRCDPISGHTALYWYRQSLGQGPEFLIYFQGTGAADDSGLPNDRFFAVRPEGSVSTLKIQRTERGDSAVYLCASSLMRGADTGELFFGEGSRLTVL.

This rearrangement joins TRBV6-4 to TRBJ1-1; D is perhaps TRBD1 (5 bases). CDR3 length equals 14 residues. The V and J ends lost 8 bases and 4 bases respectively, with 17 bases between them. Germline V gene sequence: CDR1 MRHNA, CDR2 SNTAGT. The CDR3 sequence is CASRATRGGTEAFF. CDR3 DNA sequence: TGTGCCAGCCGAGCTACGAGGGGAGGCACTGAAGCTTTCTTT.

This clone was observed once. The chain carries TRBV9 and TRBJ2-7; D may be TRBD1 (6 bases). This CDR3 has 14 residues. CDR1 and CDR2 (germline): SGDLS, YYNGEE. The V end lost 0 bases, the J end lost 4 bases, and 11 bases lay between the germline ends. The CDR3 DNA is TGTGCCAGCAGCGTAGATCAGGGGCGATACGAGCAGTACTTC. Translation: CASSVDQGRYEQYF.

V gene TRBV9 combines with J gene TRBJ1-3, with a tentative D call TRBD1 (6 bases). CDR1 and CDR2 from the germline V gene are SGDLS and YYNGEE. V dropped 4 bases and J dropped 3 bases, with 20 bases sitting between them. The CDR3 is 17 amino acids. CDR3 region: CASSTNLGGGYGNTIYF. The CDR3 DNA sequence: TGTGCCAGCAGCACAAACCTTGGGGGGGGCTATGGAAACACCATATATTTT.

The chain couples TRBV9 to TRBJ2-7; 9 bases line up with TRBD2. The CDR3 spans 15 residues. J was trimmed by 6 bases and V by 0 bases; bases with no gene match: 7. CDR1 SGDLS and CDR2 YYNGEE come from the germline V gene. The CDR3, as DNA: TGTGCCAGCAGCGTAGGACAAGCGGGAGGTTTCGAGCAGTACTTC. Translating it yields CASSVGQAGGFEQYF.

The CDR3 bases are TGTGCCAGCTCACCGAGAGGGGTAGCGGGAGTGCACGAGCAGTACTTC. Amino acid sequence: CASSPRGVAGVHEQYF. This chain links TRBV18 with TRBJ2-7; 9 bases are shared with TRBD2. J was trimmed by 5 bases and V by 3 bases; bases with no gene match: 11. The germline V gene encodes CDR1 KGHSH and CDR2 LQKENI. This CDR3 is 16 amino acids long. Full variable domain (remainder filled in from reference TRBV18 and TRBJ2-7): NAGVMQNPRHLVRRRGQEARLRCSPMKGHSHVYWYRQLPEEGLKFMVYLQKENIIDESGMPKERFSAEFPKEGPSILRIQQVVRGDSAAYFCASSPRGVAGVHEQYFGPGTRLTVT.

This clone was counted once. The chain recombines TRBV6-5 with TRBJ1-4, with 7 bases identical to TRBD1. Germline loops: CDR1 MNHEY, CDR2 SVGAGI. The CDR3 is 15 residues long. With 5 bases clipped from V and 6 bases from J, the junction kept 9 bases outside the gene matches. The CDR3 reads CASSPPGQAYEKLFF. CDR3 nucleotides: TGTGCCAGCAGTCCACCCGGACAGGCCTATGAAAAACTGTTTTTT.

The gene calls are TRBV30 and TRBJ1-3; D call uncertain. The ends were cut back, 4 bases at V and 0 bases at J, with 4 bases in the middle. This CDR3 is 12 amino acids long. The germline gives CDR1 GTSNPN, CDR2 SVGIG (reference sequence). CDR3 sequence reads: CAWTGSGNTIYF. The CDR3 bases are TGTGCCTGGACAGGCTCTGGAAACACCATATATTTT. Full variable domain (rest looked up from reference TRBV30 and TRBJ1-3): SQTIHQWPATLVQPVGSPLSLECTVEGTSNPNLYWYRQAAGRGLQLLFYSVGIGQISSEVPQNLSASRPQDRQFILSSKKLLLSDSGFYLCAWTGSGNTIYFGEGSWLTVV.

V is TRBV19 and J is TRBJ1-3; D is uncertain. V was clipped by 1 base and J by 0 bases, with 7 bases between them. Germline CDR1 LNHDA, CDR2 SQIVND (reference sequence). The CDR3 loop spans 15 amino acids. CDR3 in DNA: TGTGCCAGTAGTATAGGCGCTACCTCTGGAAACACCATATATTTT. It codes for CASSIGATSGNTIYF.

The chain employs TRBV9 and TRBJ1-2; D gene unclear. V was clipped by 0 bases and J by 6 bases, with 12 bases between them. The CDR3 has 14 residues. Germline CDR1 SGDLS, CDR2 YYNGEE. The DNA for the CDR3 is TGTGCCAGCAGCGTAGGTACAGTCGCTAATGGCTACACCTTC. It translates to CASSVGTVANGYTF.